Reported below is one T cell receptor beta chain. Its antigen is undetermined. CDR3 length: 14 residues. Germline V gene sequence: CDR1 LNHNV, CDR2 YYDKDF (reference sequence). Trimming pared 0 bases from V and 0 bases from J, leaving 6 bases between. This sample is drawn from a study of T cell repertoires in cytomegalovirus infection. On the study more broadly: Both CMV infection and a matching HLA type were indicated by public TCR beta signatures.

A single record per CDR3 protein comes from TCRdb applying MiXCR to the reads. The sample shows under 500,000 distinct CDR3 sequences, approximately 42% of them seen only once. General observations from the study: CMV-specific TCR beta clonotypes restricted by HLA-C dominated the ex vivo response. Cumulative public TCR beta family frequency identified CMV carriers with the relevant HLA.

This clonotype was obtained from a human donor in good health (CMV status not recorded). Some clones in this sample may be carry-over from other donors' samples. V usage is TRBV15 and J usage is TRBJ2-7, with D hard to call. Sequences were derived from cultured PBMCs, sampled from culture after CMV antigen stimulation. The CDR3 spells CATSRDSNSYEQYF. Written as DNA, the CDR3 is TGTGCCACCAGCAGAGATTCCAACTCCTACGAGCAGTACTTC.